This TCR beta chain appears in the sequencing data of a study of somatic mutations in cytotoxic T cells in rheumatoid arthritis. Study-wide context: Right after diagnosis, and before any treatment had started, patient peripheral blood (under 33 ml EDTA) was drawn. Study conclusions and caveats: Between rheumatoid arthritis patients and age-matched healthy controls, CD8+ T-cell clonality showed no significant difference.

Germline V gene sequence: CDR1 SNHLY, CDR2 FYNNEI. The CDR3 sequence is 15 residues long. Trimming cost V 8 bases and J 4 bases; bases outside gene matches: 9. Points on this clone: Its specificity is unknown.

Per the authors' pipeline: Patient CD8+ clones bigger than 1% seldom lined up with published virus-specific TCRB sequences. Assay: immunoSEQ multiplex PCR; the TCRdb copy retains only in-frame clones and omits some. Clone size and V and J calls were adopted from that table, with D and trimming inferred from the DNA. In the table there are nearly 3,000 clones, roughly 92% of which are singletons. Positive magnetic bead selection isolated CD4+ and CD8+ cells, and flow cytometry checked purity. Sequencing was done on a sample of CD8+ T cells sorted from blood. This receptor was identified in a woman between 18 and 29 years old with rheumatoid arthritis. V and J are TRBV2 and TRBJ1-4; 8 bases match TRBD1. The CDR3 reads CASRHSGGYNEKLFF. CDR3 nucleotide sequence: TGTGCCAGCCGACACTCAGGGGGCTATAATGAAAAACTGTTTTTT.